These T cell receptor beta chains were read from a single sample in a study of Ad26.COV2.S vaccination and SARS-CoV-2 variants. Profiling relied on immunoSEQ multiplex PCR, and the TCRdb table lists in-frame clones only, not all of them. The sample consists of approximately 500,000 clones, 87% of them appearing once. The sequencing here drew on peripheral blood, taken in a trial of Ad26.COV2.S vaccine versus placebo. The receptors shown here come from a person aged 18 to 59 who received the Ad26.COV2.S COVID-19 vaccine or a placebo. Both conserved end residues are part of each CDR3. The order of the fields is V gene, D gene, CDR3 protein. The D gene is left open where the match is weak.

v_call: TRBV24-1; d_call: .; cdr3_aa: CATSDSWGKSYEQYF
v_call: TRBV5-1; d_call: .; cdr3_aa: CASSFSSNTEAFF
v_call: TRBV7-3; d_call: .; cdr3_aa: CASSLGGLYNEQFF
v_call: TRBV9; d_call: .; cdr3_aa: CASSKTAMNTEAFF
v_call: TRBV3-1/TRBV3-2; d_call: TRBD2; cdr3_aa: CASSQGTSGRQTQYF
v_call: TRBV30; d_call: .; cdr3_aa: CAWSEQGYEQYF
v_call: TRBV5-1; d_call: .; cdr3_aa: CASRQDSPSSYEQYF
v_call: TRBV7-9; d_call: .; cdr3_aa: CASSFLRTLDGSFF
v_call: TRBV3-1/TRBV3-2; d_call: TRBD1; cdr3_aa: CATKKDRGSYEQYF
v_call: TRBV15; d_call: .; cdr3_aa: CATSRGVNSPLHF
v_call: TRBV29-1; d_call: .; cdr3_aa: CSVHGRMNTEAFF
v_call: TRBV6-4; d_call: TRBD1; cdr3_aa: CASSPRQGPTDTQYF
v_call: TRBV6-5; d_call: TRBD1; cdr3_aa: CASSLWTGEGYTF
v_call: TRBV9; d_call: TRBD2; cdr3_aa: CASSVAASFGSGGRGNEQFF
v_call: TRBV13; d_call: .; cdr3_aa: CASSFSLAGTGTYNEQFF
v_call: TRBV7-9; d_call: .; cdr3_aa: CASSPTGELFF
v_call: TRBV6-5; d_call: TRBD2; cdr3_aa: CASRDVAGGTGELFF
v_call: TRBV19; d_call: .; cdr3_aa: CASSPGGRSYEQYF
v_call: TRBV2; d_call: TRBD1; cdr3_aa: CASRRQGGSYGYTF
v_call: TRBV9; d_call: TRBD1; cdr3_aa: CASSPRQGVSYNEQFF
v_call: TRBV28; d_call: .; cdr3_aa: CASSPGLFRAFF
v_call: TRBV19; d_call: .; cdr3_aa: CASSIGPGARNQPQHF
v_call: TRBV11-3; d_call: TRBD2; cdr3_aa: CASSENSGTATDTQYF
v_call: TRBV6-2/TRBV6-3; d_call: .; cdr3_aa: CASSHTLAQMNTEAFF
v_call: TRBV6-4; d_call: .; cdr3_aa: CASSAVPGNTEAFF
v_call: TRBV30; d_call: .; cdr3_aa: CAWTTPGPGDSPLHF
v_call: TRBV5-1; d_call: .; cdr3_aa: CASSFDRDTQYF
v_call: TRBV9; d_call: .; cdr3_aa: CASSVVASAYNEQFF
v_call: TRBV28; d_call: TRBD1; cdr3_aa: CASRTRDRTNSPLHF
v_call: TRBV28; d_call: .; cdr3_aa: CASTGFGGGHQETQYF